The source of this T cell receptor beta chain is a study of blood T cell repertoires in COVID-19. Study-level information: In each case, the material was cDNA or gDNA derived from T cells, B-cell-depleted T cells, or PBMCs.

In the original analysis: For nucleated cells, counts were estimated from reference gene primer amplification. This table comes from immunoSEQ multiplex PCR, and its TCRdb copy is limited to in-frame clones, with some not included. V and J calls and clone size are copied from that table; D and trimming were computed from the DNA. Among over 55,000 clones listed, 91% were seen once. J was trimmed by 6 bases and V by 5 bases; bases with no gene match: 5. Germline CDR1 reads SNHLY; CDR2 reads FYNNEI. There are 16 residues in the CDR3. The genes are TRBV2 and TRBJ2-2; 14 nucleotides align to TRBD2. The TCR comes from a man aged 60 to 69 with acute or convalescent COVID-19. Sequenced sample: peripheral blood. CDR3 nucleotides: TGTGCCAGCAGTCAGACTAGCGGGAGGGCCCCCGGGGAGCTGTTTTTT. Protein: CASSQTSGRAPGELFF.